One sample yielded the 14 T cell receptor beta chains listed below, sequenced in a study of T-cell reconstitution after alpha-beta-depleted transplantation in children. The TCRbeta library incorporated unique molecular identifiers. TCRdb reprocessed the PCR reads with MiXCR, giving one entry per CDR3 protein. This sample has 350,000 to 400,000 distinct CDR3 sequences, with 20% found just once. This material consisted of PBMCs from the stem cell graft donor, taken from the stem cell graft. These receptor sequences come from a human donor who donated a stem cell graft to a child with acute myeloid leukemia.

The J gene is TRBJ2-1, the V gene TRBV6-6; D gene unclear. CDR1 and CDR2 from the germline V gene are MNHNY and SVGAGI (reference sequence). There are 12 residues in the CDR3. The ends were cut back, 8 bases at V and 5 bases at J, with 10 bases in the middle. The CDR3 loop reads CASREIDNEQFF. CDR3 nucleotides: TGTGCCAGCCGCGAAATTGACAATGAGCAGTTCTTC.

This clonotype was detected only a few times. This rearrangement joins TRBV27 to TRBJ2-1, with no clear D. The CDR3 totals 11 residues. The germline gives CDR1 MNHEY, CDR2 SMNVEV (reference sequence). Between the trimmed V and J ends, which lost 7 bases and 4 bases, there was a span of 5 bases. The CDR3 reads CASKSYNEQFF. For the CDR3, the DNA is TGTGCCAGCAAATCGTACAATGAGCAGTTCTTC.

V usage is TRBV4-1 and J usage is TRBJ2-1; D remains ambiguous. The germline V gene has CDR1 MGHRA and CDR2 YSYEKL. The germline V and J ends were trimmed by 2 bases and 8 bases, with 10 bases remaining between them. The CDR3 is made up of 13 amino acids. CDR3 bases: TGCGCCAGCAGCCAACCCCGAGGAGATGAGCAGTTCTTC. It encodes CASSQPRGDEQFF.

This clonotype showed up just a few times. The chain links TRBV9 to TRBJ2-5; 7 nucleotides line up with TRBD2. The CDR3 length is 15 residues. Germline V gene sequence: CDR1 SGDLS, CDR2 YYNGEE. V was pared by 4 bases and J by 2 bases, with 8 bases of the junction left unmatched. CDR3 loop: CASSSTWTRQETQYF. CDR3 nucleotide sequence: TGTGCCAGCAGCTCGACCTGGACTAGACAAGAGACCCAGTACTTC. The variable domain in full, with the rest retrieved from reference TRBV9 and TRBJ2-5, is DSGVTQTPKHLITATGQRVTLRCSPRSGDLSVYWYQQSLDQGLQFLIQYYNGEERAKGNILERFSAQQFPDLHSELNLSSLELGDSALYFCASSSTWTRQETQYFGPGTRLLVL.

This clonotype was detected ten times or more. CDR3 DNA sequence: TGTGCCAGCAGCCGTCGGGGACCCAACACTGAAGCTTTCTTT. Its translation: CASSRRGPNTEAFF. The rearrangement links TRBV13 to TRBJ1-1, with D possibly being TRBD1 (5 bases). The CDR3 runs 14 residues. V shed 5 bases and J shed 2 bases, with 12 bases lying between them. Germline V gene lookup returns CDR1 PRHDT and CDR2 FYEKMQ (reference sequence). Using reference TRBV13 and TRBJ1-1 for the parts outside the CDR3, the full variable domain is AAGVIQSPRHLIKEKRETATLKCYPIPRHDTVYWYQQGPGQDPQFLISFYEKMQSDKGSIPDRFSAQQFSDYHSELNMSSLELGDSALYFCASSRRGPNTEAFFGQGTRLTVV.

This clonotype was counted between two and nine times. The rearrangement uses TRBV6-1 and TRBJ2-7, with a tentative D call TRBD1 (6 bases). Germline-derived CDR1 and CDR2 are MNHNS and SASEGT. V lost 5 bases and J 6 bases, leaving 14 bases between the germline ends. The CDR3 contains 13 residues. The CDR3 loop is CASSQLTGSEQYF. In DNA, the CDR3 is TGTGCCAGCAGTCAACTCACAGGGTCCGAGCAGTACTTC.

The chain joins TRBV4-1 to TRBJ2-1; perhaps TRBD2 as D (6 bases). Germline V lookup: CDR1 MGHRA, CDR2 YSYEKL. The V gene lost 0 bases and the J gene lost 12 bases, with 6 bases spanning the gap. The CDR3 is made up of 11 amino acids. The CDR3 protein is CASSQEAGQFF. The CDR3 region has the DNA TGCGCCAGCAGCCAAGAAGCGGGGCAGTTCTTC.

This clonotype was seen more than once but under ten times. The V and J genes are TRBV20-1 and TRBJ2-3, with D perhaps matching TRBD1 (5 bases). Germline CDR1 reads DFQATT; CDR2 reads SNEGSKA (reference sequence). V lost 3 bases and J lost 1, with 23 bases in between. The CDR3 consists of 18 residues. The CDR3 protein is CSASYRGAAFSGTDTQYF. CDR3 coding DNA: TGCAGTGCTAGCTATCGTGGGGCGGCATTTTCTGGCACAGATACGCAGTATTTT.

This clonotype was observed many times. A read error may produce the germline difference seen at one junction end. Here the CDR3 DNA reads TGTGCCAGCAGTTTAGACTACGAGCAGTACTTC. It specifies CASSLDYEQYF. This sequence joins TRBV5-1 and TRBJ2-7; D not resolved. Germline V gene sequence: CDR1 SGHRS, CDR2 YFSETQ. The CDR3 is 11 residues long.

This clonotype was counted between two and nine times. V usage is TRBV20-1 and J usage is TRBJ2-1; TRBD2 matches 9 bases. Germline lookup yields CDR1 DFQATT and CDR2 SNEGSKA (reference sequence). The CDR3 totals 14 residues. V shed 6 bases, J shed 3 bases, and the junction held 6 bases outside the gene matches. The CDR3 protein is CSAAGTSIYNEQFF. The CDR3 coding sequence is TGCAGTGCGGCCGGGACTAGCATCTACAATGAGCAGTTCTTC.

The chain employs TRBV7-2 and TRBJ2-7, with 7 bases lining up with TRBD1. Germline assignment: CDR1 SGHTA and CDR2 FQGNSA. The CDR3 is 15 residues long. J gave up 3 bases and V 4 bases, and 9 bases lay outside the gene matches. The CDR3 region is CASSYSRDRYYEQYF. The CDR3, as DNA: TGTGCCAGCAGCTATTCCCGGGACAGATACTACGAGCAGTACTTC.

V and J are TRBV12-3 or TRBV12-4 and TRBJ2-2; TRBD2 matches 7 bases. The CDR3 loop spans 15 amino acids. V was pared by 5 bases and J by 5 bases, with 8 bases of the junction left unmatched. CDR3 in amino acids: CASSPRTSQTGELFF. CDR3 DNA sequence: TGTGCCAGCAGTCCCCGGACTAGTCAAACCGGGGAGCTGTTTTTT.

V is TRBV12-3 or TRBV12-4 and J is TRBJ2-2; 11 positions agree with TRBD2. This CDR3 has 16 amino acids. Trimming at V came to 2 bases and at J to 7 bases, leaving 6 bases not matched to a gene. Here the CDR3 DNA reads TGTGCCAGCAGTTTAATAGCGGGAGGGCCGGTCGGGGAGCTGTTTTTT. Protein: CASSLIAGGPVGELFF.

This clonotype has at least ten counts. The chain couples TRBV6-1 to TRBJ1-2, with D tentatively TRBD1 (5 bases). Looked up from germline, CDR1 is MNHNS and CDR2 is SASEGT. The CDR3 runs 16 residues. V was trimmed by 6 bases and J by 3 bases, leaving 20 bases between them. The CDR3 sequence is CASRPDPGIRDYGYTF. The CDR3 DNA reads as TGTGCCAGCAGACCTGACCCCGGGATCAGGGACTATGGCTACACCTTC.